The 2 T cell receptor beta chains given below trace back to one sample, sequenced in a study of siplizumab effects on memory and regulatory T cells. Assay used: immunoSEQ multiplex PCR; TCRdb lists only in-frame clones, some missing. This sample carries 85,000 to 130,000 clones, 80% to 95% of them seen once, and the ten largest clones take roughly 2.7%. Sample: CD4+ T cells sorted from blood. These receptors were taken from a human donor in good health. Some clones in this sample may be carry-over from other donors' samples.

The CDR3 DNA sequence: TGTGCCAGCAGTTACGGGACGATGAACACTGAAGCTTTCTTT. This sequence encodes CASSYGTMNTEAFF. V and J are TRBV6-5 and TRBJ1-1; TRBD1 is a possible D gene (5 bases). Germline lookup yields CDR1 MNHEY and CDR2 SVGAGI. The V end was cut by 2 bases, the J end by 0 bases, with 7 bases between. The CDR3 has 14 residues.

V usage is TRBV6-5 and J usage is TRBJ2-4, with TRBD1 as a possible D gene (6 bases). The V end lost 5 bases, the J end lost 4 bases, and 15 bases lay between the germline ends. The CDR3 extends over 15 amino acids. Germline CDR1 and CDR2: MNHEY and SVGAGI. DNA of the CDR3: TGTGCCAGCAGTACTCACCGGGACATAAAAAACATTCAGTACTTC. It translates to CASSTHRDIKNIQYF.